This TCR beta chain was found in a study of CD8 T cells in ankylosing spondylitis. After removal of 8 bases from V and 2 bases from J, the junction contained 16 bases not matched to a gene. Germline loops: CDR1 WNHNN, CDR2 SYGVQD (reference sequence). There are 18 residues in the CDR3. This clonotype came up once. Its antigen is not known. Study-level results: Seemingly distinctive of ankylosing spondylitis blood was a TCR beta motif formed by eight highly homologous variants. Matched synovial fluid from ankylosing spondylitis patients was reported to be enriched for disease-linked clones. Disease-linked clones were found to be CD8+ and relatively rare in peripheral blood. Prior work had noted some motif variants in reactive arthritis blood and synovial fluid.

Making the TCR beta libraries involved quantitative 5'-RACE with molecular barcodes. TCRdb fed the 5' RACE reads into MiXCR, producing one record per CDR3 protein. The sample includes about 220,000 distinct CDR3 sequences, 5.5% to 7.5% of them seen just once. The sequenced sample was blood, either unsorted or a sorted T cell fraction (not recorded which). The chain combines TRBV10-1 with TRBJ2-3; 10 bases agree with TRBD2. The clonotype was recovered from a male donor with ankylosing spondylitis. The CDR3 sequence is CASPEGKVLAGFTDTQYF. For the CDR3, the DNA is TGCGCCAGCCCCGAGGGGAAGGTACTAGCGGGATTCACAGATACGCAGTATTTT.